This T cell receptor (beta chain) was captured by sequencing in a study of T-cell memory formation after mild COVID-19. Of note for this clonotype: The antigen remains undetermined.

Using its own MiXCR run on the 5' RACE reads, TCRdb lists one record per CDR3 protein. Found here are 470,000 or so distinct CDR3 sequences, around 25% of them singletons; the top ten hold around 13%. Findings of the study overall: Clones shrinking between day 15 and 85 showed a balanced CD4/CD8 split, and those that grew later tilted toward CD4+.

The clonotype was recovered from an adult woman who had mild COVID-19 (a few samples of this study predate the infection). Cell type and time point are not known. Sequencing used PBMCs or a T cell subset sorted from them (not recorded which).

The CDR3 sequence: CASSWNSGSNEKLFF. DNA of the CDR3: TGTGCCAGCAGTTGGAATTCGGGAAGTAATGAAAAACTGTTTTTT. The chain joins TRBV6-5 to TRBJ1-4; D gene unclear. The CDR3 runs 15 residues. V lost 4 bases, J lost 4 bases, and 13 bases lay in between. In germline, CDR1 is MNHEY, CDR2 SVGAGI.